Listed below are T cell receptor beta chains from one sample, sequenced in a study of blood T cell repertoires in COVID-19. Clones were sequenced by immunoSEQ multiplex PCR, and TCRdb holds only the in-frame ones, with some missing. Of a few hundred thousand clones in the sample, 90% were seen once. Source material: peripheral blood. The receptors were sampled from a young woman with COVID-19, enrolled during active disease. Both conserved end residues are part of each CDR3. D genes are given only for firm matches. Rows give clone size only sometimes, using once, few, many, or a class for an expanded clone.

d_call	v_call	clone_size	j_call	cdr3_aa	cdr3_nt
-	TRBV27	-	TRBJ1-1	CASSLLATEAFF	TGTGCCAGCAGTTTATTGGCCACTGAAGCTTTCTTT
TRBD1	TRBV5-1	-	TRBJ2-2	CASSTGPRQGGTGELFF	TGCGCCAGCAGCACAGGACCCCGACAGGGGGGCACCGGGGAGCTGTTTTTT
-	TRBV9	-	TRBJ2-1	CASSEAGQSSYNEQFF	TGTGCCAGCAGCGAGGCGGGCCAAAGCTCCTACAATGAGCAGTTCTTC
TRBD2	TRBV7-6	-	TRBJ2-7	CASSEGASGFSYEQYF	TGTGCCAGCAGCGAAGGGGCTAGCGGGTTTTCCTACGAGCAGTACTTC
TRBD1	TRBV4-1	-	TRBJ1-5	CASSLSGGGDQPQHF	TGCGCCAGCAGCCTCTCAGGGGGCGGCGATCAGCCCCAGCATTTT
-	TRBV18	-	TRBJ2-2	CASSRDGPNTGELFF	TGTGCCAGCTCGCGGGACGGACCGAACACCGGGGAGCTGTTTTTT
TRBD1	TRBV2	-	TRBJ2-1	CASSDGQGGDEQFF	TGTGCCAGCAGCGATGGACAGGGGGGCGATGAGCAGTTCTTC
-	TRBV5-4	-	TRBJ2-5	CASSSRDKETQYF	TGTGCCAGCAGCTCCCGGGACAAAGAGACCCAGTACTTC
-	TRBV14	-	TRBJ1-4	CASSQGGQFYEKLFF	TGTGCCAGCAGCCAAGGCGGACAGTTTTATGAAAAACTGTTTTTT
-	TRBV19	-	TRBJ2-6	CASSIGLRSGANVLTF	TGTGCCAGTAGTATAGGACTCCGCTCTGGGGCCAACGTCCTGACTTTC
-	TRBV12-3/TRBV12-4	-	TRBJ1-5	CASSFTNQPQHF	TGTGCCAGCAGTTTCACAAATCAGCCCCAGCATTTT
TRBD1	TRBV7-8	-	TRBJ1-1	CASSPTGVGLKSTEAFF	TGTGCCAGCAGCCCGACAGGGGTTGGGTTAAAGAGCACTGAAGCTTTCTTT
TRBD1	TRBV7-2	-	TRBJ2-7	CASSKGTDSQYF	TGTGCCAGCAGCAAAGGGACAGACAGCCAGTACTTC
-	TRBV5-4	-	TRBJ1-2	CASSQTGFDYGYTF	TGTGCCAGCAGCCAGACGGGGTTCGACTATGGCTACACCTTC
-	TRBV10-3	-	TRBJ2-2	CAISEGWSGDGAGELFF	TGTGCCATCAGTGAAGGATGGTCAGGGGACGGGGCCGGGGAGCTGTTTTTT
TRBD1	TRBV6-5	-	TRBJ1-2	CASSYSTGNYGYTF	TGTGCCAGCAGTTACTCGACAGGGAACTATGGCTACACCTTC
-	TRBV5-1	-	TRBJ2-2	CASSSNVQVNTGELFF	TGCGCCAGCAGCTCCAACGTCCAGGTGAACACCGGGGAGCTGTTTTTT
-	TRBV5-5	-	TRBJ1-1	CASTSDKNTEAFF	TGTGCCAGCACTTCGGACAAGAACACTGAAGCTTTCTTT
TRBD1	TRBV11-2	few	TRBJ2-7	CASSSVGQGDQYF	TGTGCCAGCAGCTCAGTGGGACAGGGGGACCAGTACTTC